The 6 T cell receptor beta chains presented below share a single source sample, sequenced in a study of T-cell memory formation after mild COVID-19. Using its own MiXCR run on the 5' RACE reads, TCRdb lists one record per CDR3 protein. This sample has around 250,000 distinct CDR3 sequences, with about a sixth found just once. Sequenced material: PBMCs or a T cell subset sorted from them (not recorded which). Receptors originate from a man between 18 and 29 years old who had mild COVID-19 (a few samples of this study predate the infection). Cell type and time point are not known.

This clonotype came up many times. This rearrangement joins TRBV7-9 to TRBJ2-3, with D uncertain. Germline assignment: CDR1 SEHNR and CDR2 FQNEAQ (reference sequence). The CDR3 has 12 amino acids. Deletions cut 5 bases from V and 0 bases from J, with 3 bases between. For the CDR3, the DNA is TGTGCCAGCAGCCAGAGCACAGATACGCAGTATTTT. It codes for CASSQSTDTQYF.

The V gene is TRBV29-1, the J gene TRBJ1-2; the D gene is possibly TRBD1 (6 bases). The ends were cut back, 6 bases at V and 4 bases at J, with 21 bases in the middle. This CDR3 spans 15 amino acids. Germline loops: CDR1 SQVTM, CDR2 ANQGSEA. This CDR3 reads CSVGEDSPGSYGYTF. CDR3 bases: TGCAGCGTAGGAGAGGACAGCCCCGGCAGCTATGGCTACACCTTC.

This clonotype was detected many times. V is TRBV7-3 and J is TRBJ1-1; 7 nucleotides align to TRBD1. V trimming: 1 base; J trimming: 2 bases; junction bases outside the gene matches: 4. The CDR3 is 15 amino acids. Looked up from germline, CDR1 is SGHTA and CDR2 is FQGTGA. CDR3 nucleotide sequence: TGTGCCAGCAGCTTAAGTCCAGGGGGAAACACTGAAGCTTTCTTT. This sequence encodes CASSLSPGGNTEAFF.

This clonotype was seen ten or more times. The rearrangement uses TRBV7-9 and TRBJ1-1; TRBD1 is a possible D gene (5 bases). The germline CDR1 and CDR2 sequences are SEHNR and FQNEAQ (reference sequence). Trimming took 5 bases from V and 5 from J, leaving 18 bases between them. The CDR3 sequence is 15 residues long. CDR3: CASSPSGTVRTEAFF. The DNA for the CDR3 is TGTGCCAGCAGCCCGTCCGGGACGGTACGGACTGAAGCTTTCTTT.

This chain connects TRBV29-1 to TRBJ2-3, with 14 bases aligning to TRBD2. The V gene end was trimmed by 4 bases and the J gene end by 2 bases; junction bases not matched to a gene: 5. Germline assignment: CDR1 SQVTM and CDR2 ANQGSEA. CDR3 length: 16 residues. CDR3 in DNA: TGCAGCGTTGTCGGGACTAGCGGGGGATACACAGATACGCAGTATTTT. As protein: CSVVGTSGGYTDTQYF.

This clonotype has just a few counts. V gene TRBV15 combines with J gene TRBJ2-3; D is unclear. The CDR3 contains 14 residues. Germline CDR1 LNHNV, CDR2 YYDKDF (reference sequence). V lost 3 bases to trimming and J lost 0 bases, with 7 bases between them. The CDR3 sequence: CATSRSSSTDTQYF. The CDR3 region has the DNA TGTGCCACCAGCAGGTCCTCCAGCACAGATACGCAGTATTTT.